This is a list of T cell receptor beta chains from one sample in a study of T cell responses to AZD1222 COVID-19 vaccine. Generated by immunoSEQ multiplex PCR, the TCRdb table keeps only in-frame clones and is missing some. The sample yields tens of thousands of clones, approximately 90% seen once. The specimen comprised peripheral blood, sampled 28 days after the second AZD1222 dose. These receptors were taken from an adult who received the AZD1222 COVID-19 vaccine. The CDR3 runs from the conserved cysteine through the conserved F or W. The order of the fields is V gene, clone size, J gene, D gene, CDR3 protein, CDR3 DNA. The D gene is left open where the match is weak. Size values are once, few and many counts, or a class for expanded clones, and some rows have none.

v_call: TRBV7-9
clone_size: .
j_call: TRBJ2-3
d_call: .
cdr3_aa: CASSFSTDTQYF
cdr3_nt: TGTGCCAGCAGCTTTTCAACAGATACGCAGTATTTT

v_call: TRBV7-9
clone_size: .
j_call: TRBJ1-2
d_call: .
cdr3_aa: CASSLTGTNYGYTF
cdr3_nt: TGTGCCAGCAGCTTAACAGGGACTAACTATGGCTACACCTTC

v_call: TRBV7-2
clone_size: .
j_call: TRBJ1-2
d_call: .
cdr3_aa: CASSTRGGRGYTF
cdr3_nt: TGTGCCAGCAGCACAAGGGGGGGCAGGGGCTACACCTTC

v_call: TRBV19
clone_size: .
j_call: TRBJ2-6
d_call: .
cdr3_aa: CASSTPRGSGANVLTF
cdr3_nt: TGTGCCAGTAGTACCCCCCGGGGGTCCGGGGCCAACGTCCTGACTTTC

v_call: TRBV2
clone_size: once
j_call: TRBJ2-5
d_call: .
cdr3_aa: CATNRWVQETQYF
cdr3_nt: TGTGCCACCAACAGGTGGGTCCAAGAGACCCAGTACTTC

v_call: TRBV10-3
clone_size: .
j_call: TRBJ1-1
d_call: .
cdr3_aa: CAISERLGTEAFF
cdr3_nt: TGTGCCATCAGTGAACGGCTGGGCACTGAAGCTTTCTTT

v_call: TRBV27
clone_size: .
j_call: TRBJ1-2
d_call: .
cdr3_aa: CASSPDKANYGYTF
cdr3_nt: TGTGCCAGCAGTCCGGACAAAGCTAACTATGGCTACACCTTC

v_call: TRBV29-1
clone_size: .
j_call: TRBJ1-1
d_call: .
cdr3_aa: CSVAGRQSEAFF
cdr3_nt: TGCAGCGTTGCAGGGAGGCAGAGCGAAGCTTTCTTT

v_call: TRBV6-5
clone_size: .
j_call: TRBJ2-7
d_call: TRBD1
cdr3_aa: CASSSTGGAYYEQYF
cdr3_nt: TGTGCCAGCAGCTCGACAGGGGGCGCTTACTACGAGCAGTACTTC

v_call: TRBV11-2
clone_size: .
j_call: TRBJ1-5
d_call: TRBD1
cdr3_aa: CASSPGQGMNQPQHF
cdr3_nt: TGTGCCAGCAGCCCAGGACAGGGAATGAATCAGCCCCAGCATTTT

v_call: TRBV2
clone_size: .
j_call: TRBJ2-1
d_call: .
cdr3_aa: CAKNDRYSYNEQFF
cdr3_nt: TGTGCCAAAAATGACAGGTACTCCTACAATGAGCAGTTCTTC

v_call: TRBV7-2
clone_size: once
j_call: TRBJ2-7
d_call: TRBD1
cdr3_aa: CASSLAQGSRSPLGTGQYF
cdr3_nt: TGTGCCAGCAGCTTGGCACAGGGGAGCCGTAGCCCCCTCGGTACAGGGCAGTACTTC

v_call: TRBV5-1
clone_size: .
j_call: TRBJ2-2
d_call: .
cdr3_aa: CASSFLGGDTGELFF
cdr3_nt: TGCGCCAGCAGCTTCTTGGGGGGCGACACCGGGGAGCTGTTTTTT

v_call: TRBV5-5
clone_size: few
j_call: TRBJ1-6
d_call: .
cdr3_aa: CASSLTGLQDSPLHF
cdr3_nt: TGTGCCAGCAGCTTGACGGGGCTTCAAGATTCACCCCTCCACTTT

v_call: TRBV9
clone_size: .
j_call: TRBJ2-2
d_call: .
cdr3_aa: CASSVGLATNTGELFF
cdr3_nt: TGTGCCAGCAGCGTAGGGCTAGCGACGAACACCGGGGAGCTGTTTTTT